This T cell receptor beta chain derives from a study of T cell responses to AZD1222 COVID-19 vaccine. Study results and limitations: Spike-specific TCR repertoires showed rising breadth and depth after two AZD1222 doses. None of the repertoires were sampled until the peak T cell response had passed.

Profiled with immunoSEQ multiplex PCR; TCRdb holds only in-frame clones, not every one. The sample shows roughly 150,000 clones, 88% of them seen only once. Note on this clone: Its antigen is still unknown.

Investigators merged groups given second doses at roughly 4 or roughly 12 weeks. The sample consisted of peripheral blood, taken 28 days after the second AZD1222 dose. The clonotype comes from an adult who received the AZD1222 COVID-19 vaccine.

The DNA for the CDR3 is TGTGCCAGTAGTACCTCCGGGACAGGGTACACTCAGCCCCAGCATTTT. This gives the protein CASSTSGTGYTQPQHF. The chain uses TRBV19 and TRBJ1-5; TRBD1 aligns across 9 bases. Germline-derived CDR1 and CDR2 are LNHDA and SQIVND (reference sequence). V was clipped by 4 bases and J by 6 bases; unmatched bases: 10. The CDR3 runs to 16 residues. Combining the CDR3 with reference TRBV19 and TRBJ1-5 gives the whole variable domain DGGITQSPKYLFRKEGQNVTLSCEQNLNHDAMYWYRQDPGQGLRLIYYSQIVNDFQKGDIAEGYSVSREKKESFPLTVTSAQKNPTAFYLCASSTSGTGYTQPQHFGDGTRLSIL.